Here is one TCR beta chain with its context. The sample is drawn from a study of blood T cell repertoires in COVID-19. As handled by the study authors: Amplification with reference gene primers provided the estimates of nucleated cell counts. TCRdb's table, derived via immunoSEQ multiplex PCR, lists solely in-frame clones and lacks some. V, J and clone size are those of that table, while D and trimming were read from the DNA. The sample records fewer than 80,000 clones, around 89% being singletons. Per germline, CDR1 LGHDT and CDR2 YNNKEL (reference sequence). V lost 5 bases, J lost 3 bases, and 6 bases stayed unmatched. The CDR3 spans 14 residues.

This receptor was identified in a human donor in a cohort sampled during active COVID-19. This rearrangement joins TRBV3-1 (or the pseudogene TRBV3-2) to TRBJ2-5; 7 bases fit TRBD2. Sequenced input: peripheral blood. DNA of the CDR3: TGTGCCAGCAGCACTTTCGGGGGGAAAGAGACCCAGTACTTC. Protein: CASSTFGGKETQYF.